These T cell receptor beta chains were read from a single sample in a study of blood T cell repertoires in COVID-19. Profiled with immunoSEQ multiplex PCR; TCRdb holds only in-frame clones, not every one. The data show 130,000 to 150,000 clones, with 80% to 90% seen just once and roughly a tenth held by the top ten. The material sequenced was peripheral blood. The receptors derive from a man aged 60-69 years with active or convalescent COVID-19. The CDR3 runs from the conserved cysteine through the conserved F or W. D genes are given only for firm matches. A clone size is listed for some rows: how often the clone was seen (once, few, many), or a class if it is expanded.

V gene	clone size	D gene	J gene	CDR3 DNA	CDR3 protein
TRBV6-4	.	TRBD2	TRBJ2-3	TGTGCCAGCAGCTCTAGCGGGGGGGCGAAAGATACGCAGTATTTT	CASSSSGGAKDTQYF
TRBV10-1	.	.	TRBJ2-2	TGCGCCAGCAGTGTCACCGCGGGCACCGGGGAGCTGTTTTTT	CASSVTAGTGELFF
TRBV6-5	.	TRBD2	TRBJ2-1	TGTGCCAGCAATTTGGGACTAGCGGTATACAATGAGCAGTTCTTC	CASNLGLAVYNEQFF
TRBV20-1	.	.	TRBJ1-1	TGCAGTGCTAGTGGGGACTCGGCCGAAGCTTTCTTT	CSASGDSAEAFF
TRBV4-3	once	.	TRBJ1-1	TGCGCCAGCAGCCAAGAGCCAGTCAACACTGAAGCTTTCTTT	CASSQEPVNTEAFF
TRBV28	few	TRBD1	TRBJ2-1	TGTGCCAGCAGTTCCGCCGCAGGGGGAACAAATGAGCAGTTCTTC	CASSSAAGGTNEQFF
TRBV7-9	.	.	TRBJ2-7	TGTGCCAGCAGCACCGACAGAACCTATGAGCAGTACTTC	CASSTDRTYEQYF
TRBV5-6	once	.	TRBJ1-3	TGTGCCAGCAGCTTGGTGCAGGCGTCCCGCTCTGGAAACACCATATATTTT	CASSLVQASRSGNTIYF
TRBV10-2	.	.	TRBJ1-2	TGCGCCAGCAGGAGGACGGAGGGTTATGGCTACACCTTC	CASRRTEGYGYTF
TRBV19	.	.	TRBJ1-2	TGTGCCAGTAGTATGCGGGGGGCTAGTGGCTACACCTTC	CASSMRGASGYTF
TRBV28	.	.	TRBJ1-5	TGTGCCAGCAGTTTATTTTCGTCCCCTCAGCCCCAGCATTTT	CASSLFSSPQPQHF
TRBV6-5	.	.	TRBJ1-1	TGTGCCAGCAGTTACTCGGAGCTGAACACTGAAGCTTTCTTT	CASSYSELNTEAFF
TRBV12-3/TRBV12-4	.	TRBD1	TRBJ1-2	TGTGCCAGCACCAACTTCGGACAGGATGGCTACACCTTC	CASTNFGQDGYTF
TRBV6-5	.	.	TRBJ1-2	TGTGCCAGCAGTCCCCAGAGCGACTATGGCTACACCTTC	CASSPQSDYGYTF
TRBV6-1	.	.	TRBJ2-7	TGTGCCAGCAGTGAAGGGCCGAGGGTGAGCACCTACGAGCAGTACTTC	CASSEGPRVSTYEQYF
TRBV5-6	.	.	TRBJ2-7	TGTGCCAGCAGCTTGGGGAGGACAGCCCTGATTTACTTC	CASSLGRTALIYF
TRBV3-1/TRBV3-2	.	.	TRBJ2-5	TGTGCCAGCAGCCAAGTTCTGAAGAGGTCTCACCAAGAGACCCAGTACTTC	CASSQVLKRSHQETQYF
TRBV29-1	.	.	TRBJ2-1	TGCAGCGTTGAAGATCTAGGCGGATGGGATGAGCAGTTCTTC	CSVEDLGGWDEQFF
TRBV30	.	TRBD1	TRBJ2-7	TGTGCCTGGACGACAGGGTACGAGCAGTACTTC	CAWTTGYEQYF
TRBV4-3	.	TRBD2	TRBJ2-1	TGCGCCAGCAGCCAAGATCCCAGGACTAGCGGCTCCTACAATGAGCAGTTCTTC	CASSQDPRTSGSYNEQFF
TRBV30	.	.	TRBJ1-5	TGTGCCTGGAGTTTACCGGACAGTAATAGCAATCAGCCCCAGCATTTT	CAWSLPDSNSNQPQHF
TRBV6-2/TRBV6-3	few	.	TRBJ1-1	TGTGCCAGCAGCACGCAGTTAATTATGAACACTGAAGCTTTCTTT	CASSTQLIMNTEAFF
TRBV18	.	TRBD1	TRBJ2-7	TGTGCCAGCTCACCGGGACAGAGCTCCTACGAGCAGTACTTC	CASSPGQSSYEQYF
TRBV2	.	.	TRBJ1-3	TGTGCCAGCAGTGATCGACAGCAAAAAGGAAACACCATATATTTT	CASSDRQQKGNTIYF
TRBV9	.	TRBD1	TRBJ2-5	TGTGCCAGCAGCCCCCGGGACAGTTTACAAGAGACCCAGTACTTC	CASSPRDSLQETQYF
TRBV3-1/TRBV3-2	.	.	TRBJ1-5	TGTGCCAGCAGCGCAGACAGGATAAATCAGCCCCAGCATTTT	CASSADRINQPQHF
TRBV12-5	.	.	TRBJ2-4	TGTGCTAGTGGTTTGACCCAGGGCAGGGGCCGAGGCGTTCAGTACTTC	CASGLTQGRGRGVQYF
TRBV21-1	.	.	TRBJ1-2	TGTGCCAGCAGCAAAGGGTGGACAGATTCACGTGGCTACACCTTC	CASSKGWTDSRGYTF
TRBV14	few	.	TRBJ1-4	TGTGCCAGCAGCCAAGTGGGAGAGTCTGAAAAACTGTTTTTT	CASSQVGESEKLFF
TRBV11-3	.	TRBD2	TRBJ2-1	TGTGCCAGCAGCTTAGACAGCGTGATACTAGCGGGAGTTGGCGATGAGCAGTTCTTC	CASSLDSVILAGVGDEQFF
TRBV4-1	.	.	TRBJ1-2	TGCGCCAGCAGCCAAGTGTCACTAACCAGCTACACCTTC	CASSQVSLTSYTF
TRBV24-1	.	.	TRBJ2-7	TGTGCCACCAGTGATCCCCGGGACTCCCACGAGCAGTACTTC	CATSDPRDSHEQYF
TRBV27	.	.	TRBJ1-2	TGTGCCAGCAGTTTTCAAGCAGGGAACGAAAACTATGGCTACACCTTC	CASSFQAGNENYGYTF
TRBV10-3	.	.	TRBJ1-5	TGTGCCATCAGTGAGTCCAAGGGGAATCAGCCCCAGCATTTT	CAISESKGNQPQHF
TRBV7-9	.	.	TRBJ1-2	TGTGCCAGCAGCCTTACAGGCCGAACCTACTATGGCTACACCTTC	CASSLTGRTYYGYTF
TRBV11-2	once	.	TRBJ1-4	TGTGCCAGCAGCTTAGCCAGGGACTTCTACGAAAAACTGTTTTTT	CASSLARDFYEKLFF
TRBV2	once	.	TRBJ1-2	TGTGCCGGCTCGGGGTGGACAGACTATGGCTACACCTTC	CAGSGWTDYGYTF
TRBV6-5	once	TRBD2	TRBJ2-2	TGTGCCAGCAGTTCTCCCCTCGGGACTAGCGTAGGGGAGCTGTTTTTT	CASSSPLGTSVGELFF
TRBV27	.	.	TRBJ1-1	TGTGCCAGCAGTCCGTGGGGAGACACTGAAGCTTTCTTT	CASSPWGDTEAFF
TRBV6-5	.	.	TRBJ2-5	TGTGCCAGCACAGCGGGCCATTTTCGAGAGACCCAGTACTTC	CASTAGHFRETQYF
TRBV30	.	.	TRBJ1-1	TGTGCCTGGAGTGTGGGCCCCAATTCGAACACTGAAGCTTTCTTT	CAWSVGPNSNTEAFF
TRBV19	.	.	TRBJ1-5	TGTGCCAGTAGTATAAGGGAGTATCAGCCCCAGCATTTT	CASSIREYQPQHF
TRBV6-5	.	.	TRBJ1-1	TGTGCCAGCAGTCCTCTGAAGGGAGTCGGGACTGAAGCTTTCTTT	CASSPLKGVGTEAFF
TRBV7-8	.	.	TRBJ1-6	TGTGCCAGCAGCTTAGAACAGCCTTCACCCCTCCACTTT	CASSLEQPSPLHF
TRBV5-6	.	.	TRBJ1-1	TGTGCCAGCAGCTTATCGATTACAGGCTCTGAAGCTTTCTTT	CASSLSITGSEAFF
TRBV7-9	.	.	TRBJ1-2	TGTGCCAGCAGCTTAGAACAAAGTGGCGGTAACTATGGCTACACCTTC	CASSLEQSGGNYGYTF
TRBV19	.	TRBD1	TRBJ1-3	TGTGCCAGTAGTCTCCGGACAGGGATCTCTGGAAACACCATATATTTT	CASSLRTGISGNTIYF
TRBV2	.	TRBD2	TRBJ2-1	TGTGCCAGCAAATCCGCCAGCGGGGGGTACAATGAGCAGTTCTTC	CASKSASGGYNEQFF
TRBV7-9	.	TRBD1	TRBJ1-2	TGTGCCAGCAGCTTCCGGGACAGGGAGGACTATGGCTACACCTTC	CASSFRDREDYGYTF
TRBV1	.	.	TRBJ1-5	TGCACCAGCAGCCTGCGACAGGGTCTGAGCAATCAGCCCCAGCATTTT	CTSSLRQGLSNQPQHF
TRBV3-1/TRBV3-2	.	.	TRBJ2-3	TGTGCCAGCAGCCAAGATAAACGGGAATCCAGCACAGATACGCAGTATTTT	CASSQDKRESSTDTQYF
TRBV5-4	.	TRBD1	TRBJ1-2	TGTGCCAGCAGCTTGTGGCAGGGACAGGAAAGGTATGGCTACACCTTC	CASSLWQGQERYGYTF
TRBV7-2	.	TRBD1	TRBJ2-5	TGTGCCAGCAGCTTAGGACAGGGCCGAAATACCCAGTACTTC	CASSLGQGRNTQYF
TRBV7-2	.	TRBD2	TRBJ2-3	TGTGCCAGCAGCTTGGGAGGGACTAGCTCGACAGATACGCAGTATTTT	CASSLGGTSSTDTQYF